This TCR beta chain stems from a study of human T cells and chemical hapten exposure. Study-wide background: Slight volume differences across pooled libraries mainly accounted for varying per-sample TCR yields.

During construction of the library, unique molecular identifiers were attached to individual cDNA molecules for quantitative, reproducible TCR counting. Each CDR3 protein gets one entry after TCRdb re-called the RACE reads with MiXCR. The sample has 360,000 or so distinct CDR3 sequences, roughly 6.3% seen once. This clonotype was counted many times. Its antigen is unidentified. Time point described: patch test 2, 6 weeks after DPC sensitization. The treatment was: therapeutic diphenylcyclopropenone sensitization with weekly scalp DPC. Blood was collected ahead of every patch test applied. General study points: The presence of alopecia in the donors means their immune response may differ from healthy people's.

Germline V gene sequence: CDR1 SGHTA, CDR2 FQGNSA. Trimming left V 2 bases short and J 4 bases short, with 8 bases between. This CDR3 has 14 amino acids. The receptor was isolated from a woman aged 18-29 years with alopecia areata. Some clones in this sample may be carry-over from other donors' samples. This chain connects TRBV7-2 to TRBJ1-4; D remains unclear. The source material was whole blood, sampled in connection with sensitization to the hapten diphenylcyclopropenone (DPC). In DNA, the CDR3 is TGTGCCAGCAGCTTAACTGGGCATAATGAAAAACTGTTTTTT. Translating gives CASSLTGHNEKLFF.